This T cell receptor beta chain was identified in a study of cytomegalovirus exposure and HLA in healthy donors. Overall study findings and caveats: Later findings reportedly placed an Asian-associated ancestry cluster below the approximately 670-donor mean for N-insertions.

The length of the CDR3 is 14 residues. The V end lost 1 base, the J end lost 4 bases, and 10 bases lay between the germline ends. The germline CDR1 and CDR2 sequences are SGHVS and FQNEAQ. Primers for the PCR totalled 60 Vbeta and 13 Jbeta. Assay used: immunoSEQ multiplex PCR; TCRdb lists only in-frame clones, some missing. The table shows about 130,000 clones, with about four fifths occurring only once. As concerns this clone: Its target is not known.

This rearrangement joins TRBV7-8 to TRBJ1-1, with D possibly being TRBD1 (5 bases). Material for sequencing was PBMCs. This clonotype was sampled from a woman in her thirties or forties in good health and CMV-seronegative. CDR3 coding DNA: TGTGCCAGCAGCTTAGTGGGGGGGGGCACTGAAGCTTTCTTT. The encoded protein is CASSLVGGGTEAFF.